This T cell receptor (beta chain) is from a study of lymphopenia after photon versus proton radiotherapy. Broader study findings: Better survival with proton therapy was suggested as possible, not demonstrated. In patients who died, overall survival fell as post-nadir TCR diversity dropped more. Post-nadir diversity loss with photons came from oligoclonal expansion, particularly CD8+ Temra cells. Photon-treated patients lost naive T cells and TCR diversity; proton-treated stayed stable.

J lost 9 bases, V lost 0 bases, and 11 bases had no gene match. The CDR3 is made up of 16 amino acids. CDR1 and CDR2 from the germline V gene are MGHRA and YSYEKL. The data were produced by immunoSEQ multiplex PCR, yet TCRdb's version contains in-frame clones alone and is incomplete. The sample lists more than 20,000 clones, around 86% seen once, with under 4% in the top ten. Concerning this clone: The antigen is undetermined.

The J gene is TRBJ2-4, the V gene TRBV4-1, with TRBD2 matching over 7 bases. The source is a woman aged 45-65 years with pancreatic cancer. The material sequenced was peripheral blood, taken from a patient treated with photon-based radiotherapy. The CDR3 is CASSQDGGGGPGIQYF. The DNA of the CDR3 is TGCGCCAGCAGCCAAGATGGTGGGGGAGGGCCGGGCATTCAGTACTTC.